Described below is a single T cell receptor beta chain sequence and its context. The data derive from a study of blood T cell repertoires in COVID-19. About the research overall: COVID-19 samples, acute and convalescent, were from the United States, Italy and Spain. The analysed material was cDNA or gDNA that came from T cells, B-cell-depleted T cells, or PBMCs.

Generated by immunoSEQ multiplex PCR, the TCRdb table keeps only in-frame clones and is missing some. Of hundreds of thousands of clones listed, over 75% are singletons. The CDR3 extends over 12 amino acids. V was clipped by 3 bases and J by 6 bases, with 9 bases between them. The germline V gene encodes CDR1 SGHAT and CDR2 FQNNGV. The chain is built from TRBV11-2 and TRBJ2-7, with D possibly being TRBD2 (6 bases). The sample was PBMCs or T cells enriched from blood (not recorded which). The clonotype originates from a woman between 45 and 60 years old with acute COVID-19. CDR3 in amino acids: CASSFIAVEQYF. As DNA, the CDR3 is TGTGCCAGCAGCTTCATAGCGGTCGAGCAGTACTTC. Together with reference TRBV11-2 and TRBJ2-7, the CDR3 gives the full variable domain: EAGVAQSPRYKIIEKRQSVAFWCNPISGHATLYWYQQILGQGPKLLIQFQNNGVVDDSQLPKDRFSAERLKGVDSTLKIQPAKLEDSAVYLCASSFIAVEQYFGPGTRLTVT.